One sample yielded the 16 T cell receptor beta chains listed below, sequenced in a study of CD8+ T cells in alopecia areata. TCR sequencing used cDNA made by reverse transcription of extracted RNA. TCRdb keeps only in-frame clones here, not all; method: immunoSEQ multiplex PCR. The sample contains around 130,000 clones, roughly three fifths of which appear only once. Sequences were derived from CD4+ T cells sorted from blood, sampled at week 0. The receptors stem from a human donor with alopecia areata.

The genes are TRBV4-1 and TRBJ1-2, with D possibly being TRBD1 (6 bases). Trimming took 0 bases from V and 4 from J, leaving 9 bases between them. CDR1 is MGHRA, CDR2 YSYEKL, per germline. The CDR3 is 14 amino acids. CDR3 DNA: TGCGCCAGCAGCCAAGATCAGGGGACCTATGGCTACACCTTC. This encodes CASSQDQGTYGYTF.

The chain recombines TRBV5-6 with TRBJ2-2; D is ambiguous. V lost 4 bases and J lost 4, with 11 bases in between. CDR3 length equals 14 residues. CDR1 is SGHDT, CDR2 YYEEEE, per germline. This CDR3 is CASSGPSITGELFF. The CDR3 DNA is TGTGCCAGCAGCGGGCCTTCTATCACCGGGGAGCTGTTTTTT.

The chain has TRBV4-3 and TRBJ2-7, with D hard to call. Trimming shortened V by 2 bases and J by 3 bases, and 14 bases separated the two germline ends. Germline lookup yields CDR1 LGHNA and CDR2 YSLEER. The CDR3 has 15 residues. This CDR3 is CASSQTTHRVYEQYF. The CDR3 bases are TGCGCCAGCAGCCAAACCACACACCGGGTCTACGAGCAGTACTTC.

This chain uses TRBV29-1 with TRBJ2-7; 8 bases are shared with TRBD1. The CDR3 contains 14 residues. The V gene's germline CDR1 is SQVTM and CDR2 ANQGSEA. With 4 bases clipped from V and 0 bases from J, the junction kept 5 bases outside the gene matches. The CDR3 DNA is TGCAGCGTTGCGACAGGGGTTAGCTCCTACGAGCAGTACTTC. This codes for CSVATGVSSYEQYF.

In this sample, this clone turned up a few times. Other DNA sequences of this sample code for an identical CDR3. The J gene is TRBJ2-2, the V gene TRBV7-2, with D possibly TRBD2 on 5 matching bases. Trimming removed 5 bases at V and 4 bases at J, with 8 bases between. The CDR3 has 13 residues. CDR1 is SGHTA and CDR2 is FQGNSA in the germline V gene. The CDR3 loop reads CASSLAGTGELFF. The CDR3 region has the DNA TGTGCCAGCAGCCTTGCGGGCACCGGGGAGCTGTTTTTT.

This sequence joins TRBV7-2 and TRBJ2-3; 9 nucleotides agree with TRBD2. V lost 3 bases and J lost 2; bases outside the gene matches: 6. This CDR3 has 16 amino acids. In germline, CDR1 is SGHTA, CDR2 FQGNSA. CDR3 residues: CASSFRLAENTDTQYF. The CDR3 nucleotides read TGTGCCAGCAGCTTTCGACTAGCGGAAAACACAGATACGCAGTATTTT.

The rearrangement uses TRBV7-2 and TRBJ2-5, with a possible D match to TRBD2 (6 bases). The end of the DNA fits TRBJ2-7 better, so the J call may be wrong. Germline V gives CDR1 SGHTA, CDR2 FQGNSA. The CDR3 runs to 14 residues. CDR3 DNA sequence: TGTGCCAGCAGCTTCCGGGGACTGAGCTACGAGCAGTACTTC. Its protein is CASSFRGLSYEQYF.

The chain combines TRBV6-5 with TRBJ1-2; a possible D gene is TRBD1 (5 bases). CDR3 size: 15 residues. CDR1 is MNHEY, CDR2 SVGAGI, per germline. Trimming cost V 2 bases and J 9 bases, with 19 bases left between them. In DNA, the CDR3 is TGTGCCAGCAGTTACGTGGGGACGGAGAAGCCGAGCTACACCTTC. This sequence encodes CASSYVGTEKPSYTF.

J is TRBJ2-1 and V is TRBV5-4; 7 bases align to TRBD2. With V trimmed by 4 bases and J by 4 bases, 8 bases remained unmatched. This CDR3 has 15 amino acids. CDR1 and CDR2 from the germline V gene are SGHNT and YYREEE (reference sequence). CDR3 sequence: CASSTGGEGYNEQFF. The CDR3 coding sequence is TGTGCCAGCAGCACTGGCGGGGAGGGATACAATGAGCAGTTCTTC.

The V call is TRBV9, the J call TRBJ1-2; D remains unclear. Germline V lookup: CDR1 SGDLS, CDR2 YYNGEE. Trimming left V 2 bases short and J 4 bases short, with 9 bases between. This CDR3 has 13 residues. The CDR3 sequence: CASSVVDFYGYTF. DNA of the CDR3: TGTGCCAGCAGCGTGGTGGACTTCTATGGCTACACCTTC.

The table lists this clone with a few counts. V is TRBV5-1 and J is TRBJ2-7; 9 bases match TRBD2. The germline CDR1 and CDR2 sequences are SGHRS and YFSETQ. V lost 0 bases, J lost 4 bases, and 5 bases stayed unmatched. CDR3 length: 15 residues. Here the CDR3 reads CASSLEGLAEYEQYF. CDR3 coding DNA: TGCGCCAGCAGCTTGGAGGGACTAGCAGAATACGAGCAGTACTTC.

The chain joins TRBV7-9 to TRBJ2-3; D assignment may be TRBD1 or TRBD2 (6 bases each). V gave up 1 base and J gave up 4 bases, with 15 bases separating them. CDR3 length: 16 amino acids. Looked up from germline, CDR1 is SEHNR and CDR2 is FQNEAQ (reference sequence). CDR3 in DNA: TGTGCCAGCAGCTTAGTTTCGGGGGCGGTGGCAGATACGCAGTATTTT. Amino acid sequence: CASSLVSGAVADTQYF.

The V and J genes are TRBV5-1 and TRBJ1-1, with 7 nucleotides matching TRBD1. Germline-derived CDR1 and CDR2 are SGHRS and YFSETQ. The length of the CDR3 is 14 residues. The ends lost 3 bases at V and 4 bases at J; junction bases unmatched: 6. For the CDR3, the DNA is TGCGCCAGCAGCTCAGGGGGTACCAGCACTGAAGCTTTCTTT. Its translation is CASSSGGTSTEAFF.

The chain carries TRBV5-1 and TRBJ2-1; the match to TRBD2 covers 8 bases. Germline loops: CDR1 SGHRS, CDR2 YFSETQ. The CDR3 spans 19 residues. Trimming removed 0 bases from V and 0 bases from J; junction bases left unmatched: 11. The chain's CDR3 is CASSLAVRERGSSYNEQFF. The CDR3 nucleotides read TGCGCCAGCAGCTTGGCCGTTCGTGAGCGGGGGAGCTCCTACAATGAGCAGTTCTTC.

This clone was observed a few times. The rearrangement joins TRBV14 to TRBJ2-2; D perhaps matches TRBD2 (5 bases). The CDR3 is 15 amino acids. CDR1 is SGHDN, CDR2 FVKESK, per germline. The V end lost 4 bases, the J end lost 3 bases, and 12 bases lay between the germline ends. The CDR3: CASSRERGYTGELFF. Written as DNA, the CDR3 is TGTGCCAGCAGCCGCGAACGGGGATACACCGGGGAGCTGTTTTTT.

The chain couples TRBV5-6 to TRBJ1-1, with D unresolved. Germline V lookup: CDR1 SGHDT, CDR2 YYEEEE. The V gene lost 4 bases and the J gene lost 3 bases, with 13 bases spanning the gap. This CDR3 region has 14 residues. The CDR3 is CASSAVREDTEAFF. The DNA of the CDR3 is TGTGCCAGCAGCGCAGTGAGGGAGGACACTGAAGCTTTCTTT.